The 13 T cell receptor beta chains listed next were all sequenced from one sample in a study of CD8+CD57+ T cells in acquired aplastic anemia. Genomic DNA provided the template from which TCR beta VDJ and CDR3 profiles were obtained. TCRdb independently ran MiXCR on the reads; one entry per CDR3 protein. The table has around 430,000 distinct CDR3 sequences, approximately 33% seen once. Only patients with CD8+CD57+ cell expansion on flow cytometry were chosen for sequencing. Sequencing input: sorted CD4+, CD8+, or CD8+CD57+ T cells (not recorded which) from PBMCs. The origin of the receptors is a human donor with aplastic anemia.

This clonotype has at least ten counts. The chain has TRBV9 and TRBJ1-3, with no clear D. With 0 bases removed from V and 8 bases from J, the gap between germline ends came to 6 bases. CDR1 and CDR2 (germline): SGDLS, YYNGEE. The CDR3 consists of 12 residues. CDR3 protein: CASSVALDTIYF. CDR3 DNA sequence: TGTGCCAGCAGCGTAGCTTTGGACACCATATATTTT.

This clonotype was counted many times. This rearrangement joins TRBV7-2 to TRBJ2-7, with 11 positions matching TRBD1. The CDR3 runs to 15 residues. V lost 5 bases to trimming and J lost 1 base; unmatched junction nucleotides: 4. The germline V gene has CDR1 SGHTA and CDR2 FQGNSA. The chain's CDR3 is CASSLGTGGSYEQYF. CDR3 DNA: TGTGCCAGCAGCCTAGGGACAGGGGGGTCCTACGAGCAGTACTTC.

The sample holds a few counts of this clonotype. V is TRBV4-3 and J is TRBJ2-7; no firm D call. The V end was cut by 4 bases, the J end by 3 bases, with 13 bases between. This CDR3 has 14 residues. Germline assignment: CDR1 LGHNA and CDR2 YSLEER. The CDR3 sequence: CASSPRMTFYEQYF. CDR3 DNA: TGCGCCAGCAGCCCGAGAATGACATTCTACGAGCAGTACTTC.

The chain uses TRBV12-3 or TRBV12-4 and TRBJ1-2; TRBD1 matches at 9 bases. The V gene end was trimmed by 0 bases and the J gene end by 6 bases; junction bases not matched to a gene: 5. The CDR3 length is 15 residues. In nucleotides, the CDR3 is TGTGCCAGCAGTTTAGCGAACAGGGGGCTAGATGGCTACACCTTC. Translated: CASSLANRGLDGYTF.

The CDR3 spells CASRVLGTGNLFF. In nucleotides, the CDR3 is TGTGCCAGCAGGGTGCTTGGGACAGGGAATCTGTTCTTC. J is TRBJ2-1 and V is TRBV6-1; 9 nucleotides agree with TRBD1. Germline V lookup: CDR1 MNHNS, CDR2 SASEGT. This CDR3 is 13 amino acids long. Germline trimming cut 6 bases from V and 15 bases from J; bases unmatched to any gene: 12.

The chain combines TRBV12-5 with TRBJ1-5, with a tentative D call TRBD1 (5 bases). The CDR3 is 16 amino acids. V lost 0 bases and J 4 bases, leaving 13 bases between the germline ends. From germline, CDR1 is LGHNT and CDR2 FRNRAP. CDR3 bases: TGTGCTAGTGGTTTGGTAACAGGCGGTGGGAATCAGCCCCAGCATTTT. The encoded protein is CASGLVTGGGNQPQHF.

This clonotype was observed many times. The germline gene is not matched at one end of the junction; a read error may be the cause. The rearrangement uses TRBV7-9 and TRBJ2-7; no firm D call. Looked up from germline, CDR1 is SEHNR and CDR2 is FQNEAQ (reference sequence). CDR3 length equals 12 residues. CDR3 loop: CASSSSRTEYSF. The CDR3 nucleotides are TGTGCCAGCAGCTCGTCACGGACGGAATATTCCTTC. The full variable domain, completed using reference TRBV7-9 and TRBJ2-7, is DTGVSQNPRHKITKRGQNVTFRCDPISEHNRLYWYRQTLGQGPEFLTYFQNEAQLEKSRLLSDRFSAERPKGSFSTLEIQRTEQGDSAMYLCASSSSRTEYSFGPGTRLTVT.

There are a few counts of this clonotype. The chain uses TRBV20-1 and TRBJ1-5; D possibly corresponds to TRBD1 (6 bases). Per germline, CDR1 DFQATT and CDR2 SNEGSKA (reference sequence). The CDR3 runs 15 residues. V dropped 3 bases and J dropped 5 bases, with 17 bases sitting between them. CDR3 coding DNA: TGCAGTGCTAGTTATAGTAGGGGGAGCGATCAGCCCCAGCATTTT. Its protein product is CSASYSRGSDQPQHF.

This clonotype was seen ten or more times. The chain recombines TRBV5-1 with TRBJ2-7; D gene uncertain. V was cut by 5 bases and J by 0 bases, with 9 bases left in between. The length of the CDR3 is 13 residues. Germline assignment: CDR1 SGHRS and CDR2 YFSETQ. CDR3 in amino acids: CASRWSSSYEQYF. CDR3 DNA sequence: TGCGCCAGCAGGTGGTCTAGCTCCTACGAGCAGTACTTC.

This chain joins TRBV19 and TRBJ2-7; D remains ambiguous. V was pared by 4 bases and J by 5 bases, with 9 bases between. The CDR3 spans 12 residues. The germline gives CDR1 LNHDA, CDR2 SQIVND (reference sequence). Here the CDR3 reads CASSTNYNEQYF. For the CDR3, the DNA is TGTGCCAGTAGTACCAACTACAACGAGCAGTACTTC.

In its sample, this clonotype was seen once. A much larger clone sits a single nucleotide away, making a read error possible. This chain uses TRBV11-2 with TRBJ1-6; D gene unclear. Germline V gives CDR1 SGHAT, CDR2 FQNNGV. The CDR3 consists of 16 residues. The V and J ends lost 8 bases and 4 bases respectively, with 18 bases between them. Here the CDR3 reads CASGQNRAEYNSPLHF. CDR3 bases: TGTGCCAGCGGCCAGAACCGGGCAGAGTATAATTCACCCCTCCACTTT.

In its sample, this clonotype was seen many times. The chain combines TRBV2 with TRBJ2-2, with 10 bases identical to TRBD2. CDR1 is SNHLY and CDR2 is FYNNEI in the germline V gene. CDR3 length equals 16 residues. J gave up 5 bases and V 3 bases, and 6 bases lay outside the gene matches. The CDR3, as DNA: TGTGCCAGCAGTGATCGGCTAGCGGGAGCTACCGGGGAGCTGTTTTTT. Amino acids: CASSDRLAGATGELFF.

Of note for this clonotype: Just one base apart from a much larger clone, this may be a read error. This sequence joins TRBV11-1 and TRBJ1-5; possibly TRBD1 for D (5 bases). CDR3 size: 17 residues. The ends were cut back, 2 bases at V and 3 bases at J, with 17 bases in the middle. CDR1 is SGHAT, CDR2 FQDESV, per germline (reference sequence). In nucleotides, the CDR3 is TGTGCCAGCAGCTTAAGTTTCTTGGGCAGGGACAATCAGCCCCAGCATTTT. It encodes CASSLSFLGRDNQPQHF.